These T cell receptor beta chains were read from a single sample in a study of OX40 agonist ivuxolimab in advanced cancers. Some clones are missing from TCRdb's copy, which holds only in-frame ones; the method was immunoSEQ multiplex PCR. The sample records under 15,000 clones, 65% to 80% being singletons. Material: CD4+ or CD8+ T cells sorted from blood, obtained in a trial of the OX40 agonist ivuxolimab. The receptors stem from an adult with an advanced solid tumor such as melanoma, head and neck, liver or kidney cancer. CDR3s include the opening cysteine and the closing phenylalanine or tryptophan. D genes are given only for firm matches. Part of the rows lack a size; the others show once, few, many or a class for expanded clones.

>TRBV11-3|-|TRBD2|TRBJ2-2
TGTGCCAGCAGCGGAGGGACTAGCGGAGTGAACACCGGGGAGCTGTTTTTT
CASSGGTSGVNTGELFF
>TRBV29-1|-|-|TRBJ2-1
TGCAGCGTTGAAAGTAGTTACCATGAGCAGTTCTTC
CSVESSYHEQFF
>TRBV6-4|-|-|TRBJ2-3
TGTGCCAGCAGTGACGGGCCGGGAGAGACAGATACGCAGTATTTT
CASSDGPGETDTQYF
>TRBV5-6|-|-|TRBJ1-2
TGTGCCAGCAGCTTGATTATTAACTATGGCTACACCTTC
CASSLIINYGYTF
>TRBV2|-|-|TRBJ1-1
TGTGCCAGCAGTGGGGTGGCGGGGGTCACCATGAACACTGAAGCTTTCTTT
CASSGVAGVTMNTEAFF
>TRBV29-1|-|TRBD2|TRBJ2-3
TGCAGCGTTGTACCGGGACTAGCGGATGCGCAGTATTTT
CSVVPGLADAQYF
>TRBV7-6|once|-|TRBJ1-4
TGTGCCAGCAGCAACTCCGGCACCAAGGATGAAAAACTGTTTTTT
CASSNSGTKDEKLFF
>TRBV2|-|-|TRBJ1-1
TGTGCCAGCAGTGAGCTCCCGAACACTGAAGCTTTCTTT
CASSELPNTEAFF
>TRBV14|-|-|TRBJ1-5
TGTGCCAGCAGCCCGGGGGTTCGCAATCAGCCCCAGCATTTT
CASSPGVRNQPQHF
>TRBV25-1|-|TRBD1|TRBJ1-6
TGTGCCAGCAGTGTACAGGGGGACTATAATTCACCCCTCCACTTT
CASSVQGDYNSPLHF
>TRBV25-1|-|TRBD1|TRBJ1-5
TGTGCCAGCACTGACCAGGGGGACGGGCAGCCCCAGCATTTT
CASTDQGDGQPQHF
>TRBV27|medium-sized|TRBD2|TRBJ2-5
TGTGCCAGCAGGCCCGGGGCGGGAGGGTTAGAGACCCAGTACTTC
CASRPGAGGLETQYF
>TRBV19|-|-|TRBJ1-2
TGTGCCAGTAGTATCGCATATGGCTACACCTTC
CASSIAYGYTF
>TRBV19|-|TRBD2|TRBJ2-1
TGTGCCAGTAGTACGTGGACTAGCGGGGGGTACAATGAGCAGTTCTTC
CASSTWTSGGYNEQFF
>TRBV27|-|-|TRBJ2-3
TGTGCCAGCAGTTTCGGTGTAGGGTACCAGTATTTT
CASSFGVGYQYF
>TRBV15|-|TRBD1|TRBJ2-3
TGTGCCACCAGCAGACAGACAGGGGGCACAGATACGCAGTATTTT
CATSRQTGGTDTQYF
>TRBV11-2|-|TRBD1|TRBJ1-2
TGTGCCAGCAGCTTACCGACACAGGGGGCGGAGGGCTACACCTTC
CASSLPTQGAEGYTF
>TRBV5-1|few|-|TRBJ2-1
TGCGCCAGCAGCTATAGCGGAGGGGCTTATGAGCAGTTCTTC
CASSYSGGAYEQFF
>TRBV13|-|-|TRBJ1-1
TGTGCCAGCAGCTCCGACACCCTCGGAGGAGCTTTCTTT
CASSSDTLGGAFF
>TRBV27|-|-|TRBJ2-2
TGTGCCAGCAGTTTCGGGGTGGCCGGGGAGCTGTTTTTT
CASSFGVAGELFF
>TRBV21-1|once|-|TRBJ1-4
TGTGCCAGCACCCCCAGGCCCGTCCCTAATGAAAAACTGTTTTTT
CASTPRPVPNEKLFF
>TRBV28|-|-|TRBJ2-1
TGTGCCAGCAGACATGAGGGGGGGCCATACAATGAGCAGTTCTTC
CASRHEGGPYNEQFF
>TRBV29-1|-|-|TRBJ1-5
TGCAGCGTTGATCTGGGGATGAGCAATCAGCCCCAGCATTTT
CSVDLGMSNQPQHF
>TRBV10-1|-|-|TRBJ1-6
TGCGCCAGCAGTGTAGGCAGGGGATTTGACTCCTATAATTCACCCCTCCACTTT
CASSVGRGFDSYNSPLHF
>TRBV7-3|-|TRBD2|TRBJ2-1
TGTGCCAGCAGCTCTTCGGTGGGCGGGAGATCGAATGAGCAGTTCTTC
CASSSSVGGRSNEQFF
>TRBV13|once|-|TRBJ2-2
TGTGCCAGCAGCGCGGGACATCCGAACACCGGGGAGCTGTTTTTT
CASSAGHPNTGELFF
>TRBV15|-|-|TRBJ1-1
TGTGCCACCAGCAGAGTCCCGGATAACACTGAAGCTTTCTTT
CATSRVPDNTEAFF
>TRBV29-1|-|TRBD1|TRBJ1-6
TGCAGCGTTGAAGAGACAGGGGGCCTCGGACCTGCCCTCCACTTT
CSVEETGGLGPALHF
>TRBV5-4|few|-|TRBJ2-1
TGTGCCAGCAGCTTTCGGGGCAATGAGCAGTTCTTC
CASSFRGNEQFF
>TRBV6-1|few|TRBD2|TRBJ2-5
TGTGCCAGCAGTGAACTAGCGGGAGGGGGGGAAGAGACCCAGTACTTC
CASSELAGGGEETQYF
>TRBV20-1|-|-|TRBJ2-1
TGCAGTGCTTCGTTTTACAATGAGCAGTTCTTC
CSASFYNEQFF
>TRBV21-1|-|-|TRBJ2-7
TGTGCCAGCATCAGACTAGCGGGACTCACCTGCTACGAGCAGTACTTC
CASIRLAGLTCYEQYF
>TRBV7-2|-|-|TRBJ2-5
TGTGCCAGCAGCTTACTGGGGGAGACCCAGTACTTC
CASSLLGETQYF
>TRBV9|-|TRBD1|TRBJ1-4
TGTGCCAGCAGCAGGACAGGCTCAACTAATGAAAAACTGTTTTTT
CASSRTGSTNEKLFF
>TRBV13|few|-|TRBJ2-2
TGTGCCAGCAGTCAGAAGAACACCGGGGAGCTGTTTTTT
CASSQKNTGELFF
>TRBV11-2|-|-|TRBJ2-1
TGTGCCAGCAGCACGGGTTTTTACAATGAGCAGTTCTTC
CASSTGFYNEQFF
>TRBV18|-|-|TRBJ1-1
TGTGCCAGCTCGGAAACAGGCCCGGGCACTGAAGCTTTCTTT
CASSETGPGTEAFF
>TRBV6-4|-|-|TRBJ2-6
TGTGCCAGCAGTGACGGGGGCTCTGGGGCCAACGTCCTGACTTTC
CASSDGGSGANVLTF
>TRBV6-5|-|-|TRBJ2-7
TGTGCCAGCAGCGTGGACTTGGGGCTCCTCGACGAGCAGTACTTC
CASSVDLGLLDEQYF
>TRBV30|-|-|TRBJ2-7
TGTGCCTCACACCGGGTCCACTCCTACGAGCAGTACTTC
CASHRVHSYEQYF
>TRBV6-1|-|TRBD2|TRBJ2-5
TGTGCCAGCAGTGAAGAGGTAGCGGGAGGGGGGGCACAAGAGACCCAGTACTTC
CASSEEVAGGGAQETQYF
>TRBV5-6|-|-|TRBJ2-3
TGTGCCAGCTCCGAGGGGAAGACCCTTAGCACAGATACGCAGTATTTT
CASSEGKTLSTDTQYF
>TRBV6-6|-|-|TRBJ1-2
TGTGCCAGCAGAGAACCGGCCCTTGGGTATGGCTACACCTTC
CASREPALGYGYTF
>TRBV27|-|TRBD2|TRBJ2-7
TGTGCCAGCAGTATGGGACTAGCGGGAGTTCTCTACGAGCAGTACTTC
CASSMGLAGVLYEQYF